Shown below are 10 T cell receptor beta chains from a single sample sequenced in a study of blood T cell repertoires in COVID-19. Here immunoSEQ multiplex PCR was the method, and the copy in TCRdb shows in-frame clones only, minus some. The sample includes some 220,000 clones, approximately 87% of them seen just once. What was sequenced was PBMCs or T cells enriched from blood (not recorded which). These receptors all come from a woman between 50 and 59 years old in a cohort exposed to, infected with or recovered from COVID-19 (not recorded which).

The chain links TRBV4-1 to TRBJ1-3; TRBD1 matches 10 bases. CDR1 MGHRA and CDR2 YSYEKL come from the germline V gene. The CDR3 totals 15 residues. The ends lost 4 bases at V and 0 bases at J; junction bases unmatched: 0. This CDR3 is CASSRDRGSGNTIYF. For the CDR3, the DNA is TGCGCCAGCAGCCGGGACAGGGGCTCTGGAAACACCATATATTTT.

The chain joins TRBV4-1 to TRBJ1-4; D gene uncertain. The V and J ends lost 3 bases and 0 bases respectively, with 8 bases between them. Germline V gene lookup returns CDR1 MGHRA and CDR2 YSYEKL. CDR3 length equals 15 residues. The CDR3 protein is CASSQLFATNEKLFF. CDR3 sequence (DNA): TGCGCCAGCAGCCAGTTATTCGCAACTAATGAAAAACTGTTTTTT.

The chain joins TRBV24-1 to TRBJ2-1; perhaps TRBD1 as D (5 bases). The CDR3 totals 12 residues. Germline loops: CDR1 KGHDR, CDR2 SFDVKD. V lost 5 bases to trimming and J lost 5 bases, with 6 bases between them. The CDR3 protein is CATSGQNNEQFF. CDR3 in DNA: TGTGCCACCAGTGGACAGAACAATGAGCAGTTCTTC.

This sequence joins TRBV18 and TRBJ1-2; D is unclear. The CDR3 has 15 residues. From germline, CDR1 is KGHSH and CDR2 LQKENI. V was cut by 3 bases and J by 2 bases, with 13 bases left in between. CDR3 protein: CASSPQANTNYGYTF. The DNA of the CDR3 is TGTGCCAGCTCACCTCAGGCGAACACGAACTATGGCTACACCTTC.

In its sample, this clone was seen once. This chain links TRBV4-1 with TRBJ1-2, with TRBD1 matching 8 bases. The V and J ends lost 4 bases and 3 bases, in that order; junction bases with no gene match: 7. The CDR3 contains 15 residues. Germline values: CDR1 MGHRA, CDR2 YSYEKL. CDR3 in DNA: TGCGCCAGCAGCCGAATAGTACAGGGGGACTATGGCTACACCTTC. Its protein product is CASSRIVQGDYGYTF.

The chain employs TRBV6-5 and TRBJ1-2, with a possible D match to TRBD1 (6 bases). This CDR3 has 14 residues. Per germline, CDR1 MNHEY and CDR2 SVGAGI. The V end was cut by 8 bases, the J end by 4 bases, with 17 bases between. CDR3: CASAYSGQIYGYTF. Here the CDR3 DNA reads TGTGCCAGCGCTTACTCCGGACAGATCTATGGCTACACCTTC.

This chain links TRBV29-1 with TRBJ1-2; 7 positions match TRBD1. Germline assignment: CDR1 SQVTM and CDR2 ANQGSEA. V dropped 5 bases and J dropped 4; count of bases not matched to a gene: 4. This CDR3 has 12 amino acids. The CDR3 DNA reads as TGCAGCGTTACAGGGGTCGGCTATGGCTACACCTTC. Its protein product is CSVTGVGYGYTF.

The genes are TRBV4-2 and TRBJ1-2; a possible D gene is TRBD1 (5 bases). This CDR3 contains 15 residues. The V end lost 0 bases, the J end lost 1 base, and 9 bases lay between the germline ends. The V gene's germline CDR1 is LGHNA and CDR2 YNFKEQ. DNA for the CDR3: TGTGCCAGCAGCCAAGATGACAGCTTTAACTATGGCTACACCTTC. Translating gives CASSQDDSFNYGYTF.

This chain joins TRBV30 and TRBJ2-1; 12 positions agree with TRBD2. V lost 2 bases and J lost 2; bases outside the gene matches: 1. The V gene's germline CDR1 is GTSNPN and CDR2 SVGIG (reference sequence). CDR3 length equals 15 residues. CDR3 DNA sequence: TGTGCCTGGAGTCCTAGCGGGGGGGCCTACAATGAGCAGTTCTTC. Translated: CAWSPSGGAYNEQFF.

In DNA, the CDR3 is TGTGCCTGGAGTGTTCAGGTGACCTACGAGCAGTACTTC. This sequence encodes CAWSVQVTYEQYF. V and J are TRBV30 and TRBJ2-7, with unresolved D. Germline-derived CDR1 and CDR2 are GTSNPN and SVGIG (reference sequence). The CDR3 runs 13 residues. V dropped 0 bases and J dropped 2 bases, with 8 bases sitting between them.